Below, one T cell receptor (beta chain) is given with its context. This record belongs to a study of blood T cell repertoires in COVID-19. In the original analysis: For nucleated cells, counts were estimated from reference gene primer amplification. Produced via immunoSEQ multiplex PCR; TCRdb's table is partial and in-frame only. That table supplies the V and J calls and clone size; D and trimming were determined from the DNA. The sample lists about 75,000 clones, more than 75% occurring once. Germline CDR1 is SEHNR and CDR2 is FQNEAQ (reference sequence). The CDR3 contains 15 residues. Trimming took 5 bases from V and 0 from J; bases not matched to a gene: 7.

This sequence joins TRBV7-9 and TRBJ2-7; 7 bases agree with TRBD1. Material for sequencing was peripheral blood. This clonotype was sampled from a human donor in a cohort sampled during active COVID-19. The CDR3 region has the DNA TGTGCCAGCAGCCCAGGACAGGCTCTCTCCTACGAGCAGTACTTC. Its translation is CASSPGQALSYEQYF.